This passage covers 10 T cell receptor beta chains from one sample sequenced in a study of tumor-infiltrating lymphocytes in primary liver carcinoma. Blood RNA came from unsorted whole blood; germline DNA was also extracted. Using a constant-region primer together with ProtoScript II reverse transcriptase, TCR beta cDNA was made from around 0.55 ug of total RNA. Three nested multiplex PCR rounds, a slightly modified ARM-PCR method, built the TCR beta libraries. The first two PCR rounds used TRBV1-TRBV30 forward primers with a C-beta reverse primer, nine to eleven cycles each. TCRdb analysed the multiplex PCR reads with MiXCR anew, one entry per CDR3 protein. Of fewer than 400,000 distinct CDR3 sequences listed, over 55% are singletons. The sample was peripheral blood. These TCRs come from a man between 35 and 55 years old with primary liver carcinoma and hepatitis B virus infection.

On this clonotype: Sequence at one end of the junction differs from germline and may be a read error. This rearrangement joins TRBV6-6 to TRBJ2-7, with 10 bases that match TRBD2. This CDR3 comprises 16 residues. Germline CDR1 and CDR2: MNHNY and SVGAGI (reference sequence). Written as DNA, the CDR3 is TGTGCCAGCAGTTACACTGGAGCGGGAGGGCACTACGAGCGGTACTTC. Its translation is CASSYTGAGGHYERYF.

This chain links TRBV7-9 with TRBJ2-5; TRBD1 or TRBD2 may be the D gene (5 bases each). Germline V lookup: CDR1 SEHNR, CDR2 FQNEAQ (reference sequence). The CDR3 sequence is 15 residues long. Trimming removed 1 base at V and 5 bases at J, with 14 bases between. CDR3 nucleotides: TGTGCCAGCAGCTTAGGAGGGTGGGGCGCGGAGACCCAGTACTTC. Translating it yields CASSLGGWGAETQYF.

The gene calls are TRBV16 and TRBJ1-2; 8 nucleotides agree with TRBD1. From germline, CDR1 is KGHSY and CDR2 FQNENV. This CDR3 is 15 amino acids long. V dropped 4 bases and J dropped 7; count of bases not matched to a gene: 11. The CDR3 sequence is CASSLRTGNTFGYTF. The CDR3 coding sequence is TGTGCCAGCAGCCTCCGGACAGGGAATACGTTTGGCTACACCTTC.

Turning to this clonotype: A read error may account for a junction end that differs from germline. V gene TRBV6-2 or TRBV6-3 combines with J gene TRBJ2-1; TRBD2 might be the D (5 bases). Germline V gives CDR1 MNHEY, CDR2 SVGEGT. The CDR3 consists of 14 residues. The CDR3 DNA follows: TGTGTCAGCAGTGCGTCGCCCCCGAGGGATGAGCAGTTCTTC. The encoded protein is CVSSASPPRDEQFF.

A remark on this clonotype: This may be a read error: a much more frequent sequence differs by one nucleotide. The chain combines TRBV10-3 with TRBJ1-1, with D perhaps TRBD1 (6 bases). Germline V CDR1 and CDR2: ENHRY, SYGVKD. The CDR3 has 14 residues. V was trimmed by 6 bases and J by 6 bases, leaving 17 bases between them. The CDR3 nucleotides read TGTGCCATCAGCTCGATGGACAGAGGCCCTGAAGCTTTCTTT. Translated: CAISSMDRGPEAFF.

On this clonotype itself: The conserved phenylalanine or tryptophan normally closing the CDR3 is absent here, so this likely arose from a read error. The DNA is omitted, as the CDR3 cannot be located on it reliably, and the CDR3 follows TCRdb's listing. The chain carries TRBV11-2 and TRBJ2-1. CDR1 and CDR2 from the germline V gene are SGHAT and FQNNGV. The CDR3 is 14 amino acids long, termini counted. CDR3 protein: CASLSGRLPNEQLL.

Concerning this clonotype: One end of the junction does not line up with germline, which may come from a read error. The chain combines TRBV2 with TRBJ2-7, with D perhaps matching TRBD2 (5 bases). This CDR3 is built from 15 residues. Germline V gene lookup returns CDR1 SNHLY and CDR2 FYNNEI. The chain's CDR3 is CASTLAIGHSNEQYF. DNA for the CDR3: TGTGCCAGTACTTTAGCGATTGGTCACTCCAACGAGCAGTACTTC.

A word on this clonotype: A read error may explain this, as a much larger clone is one base away. The chain employs TRBV12-3 or TRBV12-4 and TRBJ2-7, with D perhaps assigned TRBD1 or TRBD2 (5 bases each). CDR3 length: 13 residues. V was pared by 6 bases and J by 0 bases, with 9 bases between. The CDR3: CASRRDLSYEQYF. The CDR3 DNA sequence: TGTGCCAGCAGGAGGGACCTCTCCTACGAGCAGTACTTC.

On this clonotype itself: A much larger clone is a single base away; this may be a read error. Because the CDR3 is missing its conserved closing phenylalanine or tryptophan, this is likely a read error. The genes are TRBV29-1 and TRBJ1-1; D is uncertain. V was clipped by 4 bases and J by 0 bases, with 0 bases between them. This CDR3 region has 10 residues. Germline V CDR1 and CDR2: SQVTM, ANQGSEA. Here the CDR3 reads CSVVNTEAFL. Written as DNA, the CDR3 is TGCAGCGTTGTGAACACTGAAGCTTTCTTA.

The CDR3 DNA sequence: TGTGCCAGGAGCAAACATGAAGGGTCAGGGTGGGTCAATGAGCAGTTCTTC. Translation: CARSKHEGSGWVNEQFF. The gene calls are TRBV11-1 and TRBJ2-1; a weak D match, TRBD1 (5 bases). The germline V gene encodes CDR1 SGHAT and CDR2 FQDESV (reference sequence). V was pared by 9 bases and J by 6 bases, with 27 bases between. The CDR3 runs 17 residues.